Described below is a single TCR beta chain sequence and its context. J was trimmed by 7 bases and V by 4 bases; bases with no gene match: 13. Germline V CDR1 and CDR2: SGHRS, YFSETQ. This CDR3 is 16 amino acids long. The source of the sample is a study of T cells in pancreatic ductal adenocarcinoma. The repertoire was sequenced with immunoSEQ multiplex PCR; TCRdb's copy has only in-frame clones and lacks some. The sample includes about 98,000 clones, roughly 96% of them seen just once. The selected patients with pancreatic ductal adenocarcinoma had surgery but no neoadjuvant therapy. The chain joins TRBV5-1 to TRBJ2-7; TRBD2 aligns across 11 bases. Sequenced sample: PBMCs. The receptor comes from a human donor with pancreatic ductal adenocarcinoma. CDR3 loop: CASSPTPTSGSAEQYF. Here the CDR3 DNA reads TGCGCCAGCAGCCCGACGCCTACTAGCGGGAGTGCTGAGCAGTACTTC.